These T cell receptor beta chains were read from a single sample in a study of neurological immune-mediated disorders. TCRdb fed the 5' RACE reads into MiXCR, producing one record per CDR3 protein. The repertoire holds over 75,000 distinct CDR3 sequences, with about 5.6% as singletons. Input material: PBMCs. The receptors come from a woman aged 60 to 75 with multiple sclerosis. CDR3s include the opening cysteine and the closing phenylalanine or tryptophan. D genes are given only for firm matches. Rows may omit the clone size; those that give it use once, few, many or a size class.

>.|TRBJ1-1|TRBV5-1|many
CASTRTRDGEAFF
TGCGCCAGCACCAGAACCCGGGACGGCGAAGCTTTCTTT
>.|TRBJ2-7|TRBV6-1|many
CASSVDRTTEQYF
TGTGCCAGCAGTGTGGACCGGACAACTGAGCAGTACTTC
>.|TRBJ1-1|TRBV5-1|many
CASSHLGVNTEAFF
TGCGCCAGCAGCCACCTCGGGGTGAACACTGAAGCTTTCTTT
>.|TRBJ1-5|TRBV7-9|many
CASSLAGGLGQPQHF
TGTGCCAGCAGCTTAGCCGGGGGGCTCGGACAGCCCCAGCATTTT
>.|TRBJ1-1|TRBV29-1|many
CSVESGLVNTEAFF
TGCAGCGTTGAGTCAGGGTTGGTGAACACTGAAGCTTTCTTT
>.|TRBJ1-6|TRBV20-1|many
CSAKKDSIWSSPLHF
TGCAGTGCTAAAAAGGACAGTATTTGGAGTTCACCCCTCCACTTT
>TRBD1|TRBJ2-6|TRBV14|many
CASSRTGNSGANVLTF
TGTGCCAGCAGTCGGACAGGGAACTCTGGGGCCAACGTCCTGACTTTC
>TRBD2|TRBJ2-1|TRBV5-1|many
CASSWGLAGGNNEQFF
TGCGCCAGCAGCTGGGGACTAGCGGGGGGCAACAATGAGCAGTTCTTC
>.|TRBJ2-7|TRBV6-1|.
CASSEALGGYEQYF
TGTGCCAGCAGTGAAGCTTTAGGCGGATACGAGCAGTACTTC
>.|TRBJ2-7|TRBV7-9|many
CASSTDGSYEQYF
TGTGCCAGCAGCACGGACGGGTCCTACGAGCAGTACTTC
>.|TRBJ2-7|TRBV7-2|many
CASSLYRDPYEQYF
TGTGCCAGCAGCTTATACAGGGACCCCTACGAGCAGTACTTC
>TRBD1|TRBJ2-5|TRBV6-2/TRBV6-3|few
CASRRDRGFRETQYF
TGTGCCAGCAGGAGGGACAGGGGGTTTCGGGAGACCCAGTACTTC
>.|TRBJ2-5|TRBV7-9|many
CASSLLEGETQYF
TGTGCCAGCAGCTTACTAGAGGGAGAGACCCAGTACTTC
>.|TRBJ1-2|TRBV7-9|many
CASSPRPQGSGYTF
TGTGCCAGCAGCCCGCGACCCCAGGGGTCGGGCTACACCTTC
>.|TRBJ2-7|TRBV14|few
CASPEDSSFYEQYF
TGTGCCAGCCCGGAGGACAGTTCGTTCTACGAGCAGTACTTC
>TRBD1|TRBJ2-5|TRBV11-2|many
CASSPDREYGTQYF
TGTGCCAGCAGCCCGGACAGGGAATACGGGACCCAGTACTTC
>TRBD1|TRBJ2-1|TRBV5-1|many
CASSLIPTGAGNEQFF
TGCGCCAGCAGCTTGATACCCACAGGGGCGGGCAATGAGCAGTTCTTC
>.|TRBJ1-2|TRBV5-5|many
CASSLGQSYYGYTF
TGTGCCAGCAGCTTGGGACAGAGCTACTATGGCTACACCTTC
>.|TRBJ2-5|TRBV28|many
CASSPGTVQETQYF
TGTGCCAGCAGTCCTGGGACGGTCCAAGAGACCCAGTACTTC
>TRBD1|TRBJ1-5|TRBV7-8|many
CASSSGQGNQPQHF
TGTGCCAGCAGCTCGGGACAGGGAAATCAGCCCCAGCATTTT
>.|TRBJ2-7|TRBV11-1|many
CASSLQRSPIEQYF
TGTGCCAGCAGCTTACAAAGATCGCCTATTGAGCAGTACTTC
>.|TRBJ2-5|TRBV10-3|many
CAISEVVQETQYF
TGTGCCATCAGTGAAGTGGTACAAGAGACCCAGTACTTC
>TRBD1|TRBJ2-5|TRBV20-1|many
CSARDWGDRETQYF
TGCAGTGCTAGAGATTGGGGGGACAGGGAGACCCAGTACTTC
>.|TRBJ2-5|TRBV12-3/TRBV12-4|many
CASSLGHRETQYF
TGTGCCAGCAGTTTAGGACATAGGGAGACCCAGTACTTC
>TRBD2|TRBJ2-2|TRBV29-1|many
CSVFSGGTGELFF
TGCAGCGTTTTTAGCGGGGGCACCGGGGAGCTGTTTTTT
>.|TRBJ2-7|TRBV12-3/TRBV12-4|few
CASSFNAGGATSYEQYF
TGTGCCAGCAGTTTTAACGCAGGCGGGGCTACCTCCTACGAGCAGTACTTC
>.|TRBJ1-1|TRBV2|many
CASSEVGRGGTEAFF
TGTGCCAGCAGTGAGGTGGGCAGGGGAGGCACTGAAGCTTTCTTT